Each of the 13 T cell receptor beta chains below was sequenced from the same sample in a study of T cell responses to AZD1222 COVID-19 vaccine. The method was immunoSEQ multiplex PCR; TCRdb's version includes in-frame clones alone and lacks a portion of them. The repertoire has 130,000 or so clones, less than 95% of them found once; the top ten carry around 6.9%. Here the sequenced sample was peripheral blood, taken 28 days after the second dose of the MenACWY control vaccine. These receptors were collected from an adult who received the MenACWY meningococcal vaccine as a control.

The V and J genes are TRBV7-8 and TRBJ2-1; 9 nucleotides agree with TRBD1. V shed 0 bases, J shed 8 bases, and the junction held 8 bases outside the gene matches. Per the germline V gene, CDR1 is SGHVS and CDR2 is FQNEAQ. This CDR3 has 16 residues. The CDR3 region is CASSLAGTGSGYEQFF. CDR3 sequence (DNA): TGTGCCAGCAGCTTAGCAGGGACAGGGAGTGGCTATGAGCAGTTCTTC.

The J gene is TRBJ2-7, the V gene TRBV7-3, with TRBD1 matching 7 bases. This CDR3 spans 13 amino acids. Germline CDR1 SGHTA, CDR2 FQGTGA. Trimming took 3 bases from V and 2 from J; bases not matched to a gene: 1. Written as DNA, the CDR3 is TGTGCCAGCAGCTTTGGGACAGCCTACGAGCAGTACTTC. It codes for CASSFGTAYEQYF.

The rearrangement links TRBV9 to TRBJ2-1; unclear D gene. This CDR3 has 13 amino acids. V lost 4 bases and J lost 6, with 11 bases in between. CDR1 SGDLS and CDR2 YYNGEE come from the germline V gene. CDR3 DNA: TGTGCCAGCAGCAGCCAGTGGGGCAATGAGCAGTTCTTC. Translated: CASSSQWGNEQFF.

The chain employs TRBV4-3 and TRBJ2-2, with D possibly being TRBD2 (5 bases). The CDR3 runs to 17 residues. Trimming took off 1 base at V and 4 bases at J, with 16 bases between the two ends. From germline, CDR1 is LGHNA and CDR2 YSLEER. The CDR3 loop reads CASSQGGRWGFTGELFF. CDR3 DNA sequence: TGCGCCAGCAGCCAAGGCGGGCGATGGGGATTCACCGGGGAGCTGTTTTTT.

The CDR3 DNA follows: TGTGCCAGCAGGACCGGACAGGGATATGGCTACACCTTC. Its protein product is CASRTGQGYGYTF. The chain recombines TRBV28 with TRBJ1-2; 8 bases agree with TRBD1. Germline V gene lookup returns CDR1 MDHEN and CDR2 SYDVKM. This CDR3 contains 13 residues. V gave up 6 bases and J gave up 5 bases; unmatched junction bases: 5.

The chain uses TRBV12-3 or TRBV12-4 and TRBJ2-3, with TRBD1 matching over 8 bases. The CDR3 loop spans 13 amino acids. Germline trimming cut 5 bases from V and 6 bases from J; bases unmatched to any gene: 4. CDR3 residues: CASSITGGDTQYF. The DNA for the CDR3 is TGTGCCAGCAGTATAACAGGGGGTGATACGCAGTATTTT.

The chain carries TRBV18 and TRBJ2-7, with D hard to call. Deletions cut 2 bases from V and 4 bases from J, with 6 bases between. The CDR3 runs 12 residues. Looked up from germline, CDR1 is KGHSH and CDR2 is LQKENI. For the CDR3, the DNA is TGTGCCAGCTCACCAAATCAGTACGAGCAGTACTTC. It is translated as CASSPNQYEQYF. Drawing the rest from reference TRBV18 and TRBJ2-7, the complete variable domain is NAGVMQNPRHLVRRRGQEARLRCSPMKGHSHVYWYRQLPEEGLKFMVYLQKENIIDESGMPKERFSAEFPKEGPSILRIQQVVRGDSAAYFCASSPNQYEQYFGPGTRLTVT.

The chain combines TRBV15 with TRBJ2-2; maybe TRBD1 (6 bases). V dropped 7 bases and J dropped 2 bases, with 11 bases sitting between them. The germline V gene encodes CDR1 LNHNV and CDR2 YYDKDF (reference sequence). The CDR3 is 14 residues long. CDR3 sequence (DNA): TGTGCCACCACCTCGGACAGAAACACCGGGGAGCTGTTTTTT. Translating it yields CATTSDRNTGELFF.

The chain carries TRBV2 and TRBJ1-5; 8 bases map to TRBD1. The V gene's germline CDR1 is SNHLY and CDR2 FYNNEI. CDR3 length equals 14 residues. V was pared by 8 bases and J by 4 bases, with 7 bases of the junction left unmatched. The CDR3 sequence: CASGGTGGNQPQHF. The CDR3 bases are TGTGCCAGCGGGGGGACAGGCGGAAATCAGCCCCAGCATTTT.

V and J are TRBV2 and TRBJ2-5; 8 bases line up with TRBD2. CDR3 length equals 15 residues. The junction had 6 bases not matched to a gene; V was cut back by 4 bases and J by 2 bases. Germline CDR1 reads SNHLY; CDR2 reads FYNNEI. The CDR3 region has the DNA TGTGCCAGCAGTGTCCAAGCGGGGGATCAAGAGACCCAGTACTTC. It translates to CASSVQAGDQETQYF.

J is TRBJ1-1 and V is TRBV10-1; 7 bases fit TRBD1. The junction had 5 bases not matched to a gene; V was cut back by 0 bases and J by 1 base. The V gene's germline CDR1 is WNHNN and CDR2 SYGVQD (reference sequence). This CDR3 spans 16 amino acids. The CDR3 loop reads CASSESLGQTNTEAFF. The CDR3 DNA follows: TGCGCCAGCAGTGAGTCTTTGGGACAGACGAACACTGAAGCTTTCTTT.

This chain uses TRBV27 with TRBJ2-1, with D possibly matching TRBD2 (6 bases). In germline, CDR1 is MNHEY, CDR2 SMNVEV (reference sequence). V was cut by 5 bases and J by 0 bases, with 17 bases left in between. CDR3 size: 17 residues. In DNA form, the CDR3 reads TGTGCCAGCAGTACCTGGGTCGGGCGGGACTCCTACAATGAGCAGTTCTTC. Amino acids: CASSTWVGRDSYNEQFF.

This clone was observed a handful of times. The chain is built from TRBV10-3 and TRBJ2-2, with 7 bases lining up with TRBD2. Germline loops: CDR1 ENHRY, CDR2 SYGVKD. The CDR3 totals 15 residues. The V segment lost 4 bases and the J segment 3 bases; nucleotides outside the gene matches: 5. CDR3: CAISVEGGDTGELFF. CDR3 coding DNA: TGTGCCATCAGTGTTGAGGGAGGGGACACCGGGGAGCTGTTTTTT.